This record covers a single T cell receptor beta chain. One end of the junction does not line up with germline, which may come from a read error. The blood RNA (from unsorted whole blood) was obtained, and germline DNA was also extracted. This specimen belongs to a study of tumor-infiltrating lymphocytes in primary liver carcinoma. Production of TCR beta cDNA used roughly 0.55 ug total RNA together with a constant-region primer. Three nested multiplex PCR rounds of slightly modified ARM-PCR generated TCR beta libraries. TCRdb reprocessed the multiplex PCR reads via MiXCR and lists one record per CDR3 protein. The sample yields 300,000 to 350,000 distinct CDR3 sequences, approximately 65% seen once. The clonotype was recovered from a man between 40 and 49 years old with primary liver carcinoma and hepatitis B virus infection. Sequencing was carried out using peripheral blood.

The CDR3 DNA sequence: TGCAGCGTCGTCTTGACAGGGGGCGAGTCGGAGATCCAGTACTTC. Its protein is CSVVLTGGESEIQYF. The chain links TRBV29-1 to TRBJ2-5; 10 nucleotides match TRBD1. The CDR3 length is 15 residues. CDR1 and CDR2 (germline): SQVTM, ANQGSEA. The whole variable domain, filled in from reference TRBV29-1 and TRBJ2-5, reads SAVISQKPSRDICQRGTSLTIQCQVDSQVTMMFWYRQQPGQSLTLIATANQGSEATYESGFVIDKFPISRPNLTFSTLTVSNMSPEDSSIYLCSVVLTGGESEIQYFGPGTRLLVL.